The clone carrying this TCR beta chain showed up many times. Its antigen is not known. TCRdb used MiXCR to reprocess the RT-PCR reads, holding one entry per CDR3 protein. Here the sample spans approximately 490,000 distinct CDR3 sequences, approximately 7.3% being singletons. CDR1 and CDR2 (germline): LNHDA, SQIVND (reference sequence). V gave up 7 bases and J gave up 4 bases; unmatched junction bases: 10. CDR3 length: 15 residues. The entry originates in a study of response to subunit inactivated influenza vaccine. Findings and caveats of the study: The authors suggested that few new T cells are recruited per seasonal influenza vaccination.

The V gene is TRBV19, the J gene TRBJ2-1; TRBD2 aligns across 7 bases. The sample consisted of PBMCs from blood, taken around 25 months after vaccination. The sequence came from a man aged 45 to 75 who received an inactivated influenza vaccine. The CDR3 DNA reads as TGTGCCAGTAACCTCGGGGGGAGTAGTTACAATGAGCAGTTCTTC. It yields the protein CASNLGGSSYNEQFF.